This passage covers 20 T cell receptor beta chains from one sample sequenced in a study of blood T cell repertoires in COVID-19. The assay was immunoSEQ multiplex PCR, and TCRdb's table has in-frame clones only and misses some. This sample has around 110,000 clones; over 65% occur once, and the top ten carry 6.2%. What was sequenced was peripheral blood. The receptors come from an elderly man with COVID-19, enrolled during active disease.

This chain links TRBV11-3 with TRBJ2-1; the D gene is possibly TRBD1 (5 bases). Per germline, CDR1 SGHNT and CDR2 YENEEA. V dropped 3 bases and J dropped 5 bases, with 8 bases sitting between them. The CDR3 totals 13 residues. CDR3 in amino acids: CASSFTGDNEQFF. The CDR3 bases are TGTGCCAGCAGCTTTACAGGAGACAATGAGCAGTTCTTC.

A remark on this clone: A much larger clone differs by one base, so this may be a read error. V and J are TRBV4-1 and TRBJ2-7; 11 positions match TRBD2. CDR3 length: 18 residues. Germline loops: CDR1 MGHRA, CDR2 YSYEKL. CDR3: CASSQEYVAGGVSCEQYF. The CDR3 region has the DNA TGCGCCAGCAGCCAAGAGTATGTAGCGGGAGGGGTCTCCTGCGAGCAGTACTTC.

This clone was picked up a small number of times. V and J are TRBV5-8 and TRBJ2-7, with 7 bases fitting TRBD1. The V and J ends lost 4 bases and 4 bases, in that order; junction bases with no gene match: 8. The CDR3 is 14 amino acids. Per the germline V gene, CDR1 is SGHTS and CDR2 is YDEGEE. The CDR3 protein is CASSQRQGQYEQYF. The CDR3 bases are TGTGCCAGCAGCCAGAGACAGGGACAGTACGAGCAGTACTTC. Using reference TRBV5-8 and TRBJ2-7 for the parts outside the CDR3, the full variable domain is EAGVTQSPTHLIKTRGQQATLRCSPISGHTSVYWYQQALGLGLQFLLWYDEGEERNRGNFPPRFSGRQFPNYSSELNVNALELEDSALYLCASSQRQGQYEQYFGPGTRLTVT.

This chain connects TRBV28 to TRBJ1-1, with 11 bases identical to TRBD1. The CDR3 loop spans 14 amino acids. Germline V gives CDR1 MDHEN, CDR2 SYDVKM. V shed 3 bases and J 5 bases; nucleotides not matched to a gene: 2. CDR3 in amino acids: CASSLDRGRTEAFF. The CDR3 DNA reads TGTGCCAGCAGTTTGGACAGGGGGCGGACTGAAGCTTTCTTT.

The chain is built from TRBV5-1 and TRBJ2-7; 7 bases match TRBD2. Germline-derived CDR1 and CDR2 are SGHRS and YFSETQ. This CDR3 spans 15 amino acids. V lost 0 bases and J lost 1; bases outside the gene matches: 4. This chain's CDR3 is CASSLEASGSYEQYF. In nucleotides, the CDR3 is TGCGCCAGCAGCTTGGAGGCTAGCGGTTCCTACGAGCAGTACTTC.

This clone was observed a handful of times. The chain employs TRBV5-4 and TRBJ2-1, with 13 positions matching TRBD2. J was trimmed by 7 bases and V by 4 bases; bases with no gene match: 5. The CDR3 length is 15 residues. Germline CDR1 reads SGHNT; CDR2 reads YYREEE (reference sequence). CDR3 loop: CASSRTSGRVNEQFF. DNA of the CDR3: TGTGCCAGCAGCCGGACTAGCGGGAGAGTTAATGAGCAGTTCTTC.

The rearrangement uses TRBV5-1 and TRBJ1-5, with a possible D match to TRBD1 (5 bases). The V end lost 5 bases, the J end lost 1 base, and 13 bases lay between the germline ends. The germline V gene has CDR1 SGHRS and CDR2 YFSETQ. The length of the CDR3 is 15 residues. CDR3 in amino acids: CASRAGLGSNQPQHF. Here the CDR3 DNA reads TGCGCCAGCAGAGCGGGGCTCGGCAGCAATCAGCCCCAGCATTTT.

V usage is TRBV28 and J usage is TRBJ2-1, with TRBD1 matching 7 bases. The germline CDR1 and CDR2 sequences are MDHEN and SYDVKM. CDR3 length: 13 residues. V trimming: 6 bases; J trimming: 10 bases; junction bases outside the gene matches: 9. CDR3 sequence reads: CASSRDSPGEQFF. CDR3 sequence (DNA): TGTGCCAGCAGCAGGGACAGCCCTGGGGAGCAGTTCTTC.

This clone was counted only a few times. This chain's CDR3 is CASSVLGGANTGELFF. CDR3 nucleotide sequence: TGCGCCAGCAGCGTCCTGGGCGGGGCGAACACCGGGGAGCTGTTTTTT. This rearrangement joins TRBV5-1 to TRBJ2-2; possible D gene TRBD2, 6 bases. CDR1 SGHRS and CDR2 YFSETQ come from the germline V gene. This CDR3 spans 16 amino acids. Trimming stripped 4 bases from V and 0 bases from J, with 13 bases between. Together with reference TRBV5-1 and TRBJ2-2, the CDR3 gives the full variable domain: KAGVTQTPRYLIKTRGQQVTLSCSPISGHRSVSWYQQTPGQGLQFLFEYFSETQRNKGNFPGRFSGRQFSNSRSEMNVSTLELGDSALYLCASSVLGGANTGELFFGEGSRLTVL.

The chain employs TRBV7-3 and TRBJ1-1; D remains unclear. The germline V and J ends were trimmed by 3 bases and 1 base, with 6 bases remaining between them. The germline V gene has CDR1 SGHTA and CDR2 FQGTGA. The CDR3 is made up of 13 amino acids. CDR3 loop: CASSFAANTEAFF. The CDR3 DNA sequence: TGTGCCAGCAGCTTTGCGGCGAACACTGAAGCTTTCTTT.

The chain carries TRBV2 and TRBJ2-5; 15 positions agree with TRBD2. The CDR3 has 15 residues. Germline-derived CDR1 and CDR2 are SNHLY and FYNNEI. J lost 5 bases, V lost 8 bases, and 6 bases had no gene match. The CDR3 DNA follows: TGTGCCAGCGCCGGGACTAGCGGGAGGAGGGAGACCCAGTACTTC. Its translation: CASAGTSGRRETQYF.

In this sample, this clone turned up a few times. The V and J genes are TRBV9 and TRBJ2-7; D gene ambiguous. V was trimmed by 4 bases and J by 4 bases, leaving 15 bases between them. Germline V gives CDR1 SGDLS, CDR2 YYNGEE. This CDR3 has 14 amino acids. This chain's CDR3 is CASSPSLVVYEQYF. DNA for the CDR3: TGTGCCAGCAGCCCGTCGCTAGTTGTATACGAGCAGTACTTC.

This clone was observed a handful of times. The chain carries TRBV18 and TRBJ2-1; no clear D gene. The CDR3 is 17 residues long. V lost 4 bases and J 0 bases, leaving 16 bases between the germline ends. CDR1 is KGHSH, CDR2 LQKENI, per germline. The CDR3 loop is CASSLSPVIRSYNEQFF. Here the CDR3 DNA reads TGTGCCAGCTCACTGTCTCCAGTTATTCGCTCCTACAATGAGCAGTTCTTC.

The rearrangement joins TRBV3-1 (or the pseudogene TRBV3-2) to TRBJ2-1; 7 bases agree with TRBD1. The CDR3 is 15 amino acids. Germline trimming cut 2 bases from V and 2 bases from J; bases unmatched to any gene: 3. The germline V gene encodes CDR1 LGHDT and CDR2 YNNKEL (reference sequence). The CDR3 region has the DNA TGTGCCAGCAGCCAACAGGGACAGACCTACAATGAGCAGTTCTTC. Protein sequence: CASSQQGQTYNEQFF.

CDR3 protein: CATSDPARAEGYTF. The CDR3 region has the DNA TGTGCCACCAGTGACCCGGCCCGAGCGGAAGGCTACACCTTC. This chain joins TRBV24-1 and TRBJ1-2; D is uncertain. Germline CDR1 KGHDR, CDR2 SFDVKD. With 4 bases removed from V and 8 bases from J, the gap between germline ends came to 16 bases. The CDR3 spans 14 residues.

This sequence joins TRBV5-1 and TRBJ1-2; maybe TRBD1 (6 bases). Between the trimmed V and J ends, which lost 0 bases and 4 bases, there was a span of 10 bases. The length of the CDR3 is 14 residues. CDR1 SGHRS and CDR2 YFSETQ come from the germline V gene. CDR3 in DNA: TGCGCCAGCAGCTTGGGAGGACAGTCCTATGGCTACACCTTC. Protein: CASSLGGQSYGYTF.

The V call is TRBV28, the J call TRBJ2-3, with 7 bases that match TRBD2. The length of the CDR3 is 18 residues. Germline V lookup: CDR1 MDHEN, CDR2 SYDVKM. V lost 3 bases and J lost 4; bases outside the gene matches: 16. The CDR3, as DNA: TGTGCCAGCAGTTTCGTGGGGCGGGAGAATAGCGGCGCAGATACGCAGTATTTT. This codes for CASSFVGRENSGADTQYF.

The chain couples TRBV5-1 to TRBJ2-1, with 8 bases identical to TRBD2. CDR3 length: 16 residues. V lost 1 base, J lost 2 bases, and 5 bases stayed unmatched. Germline CDR1 and CDR2: SGHRS and YFSETQ. CDR3 protein: CASSLFPAGAYNEQFF. The CDR3, as DNA: TGCGCCAGCAGCTTGTTCCCAGCGGGAGCCTACAATGAGCAGTTCTTC. Drawing the rest from reference TRBV5-1 and TRBJ2-1, the complete variable domain is KAGVTQTPRYLIKTRGQQVTLSCSPISGHRSVSWYQQTPGQGLQFLFEYFSETQRNKGNFPGRFSGRQFSNSRSEMNVSTLELGDSALYLCASSLFPAGAYNEQFFGPGTRLTVL.

The chain joins TRBV5-1 to TRBJ1-1; D is uncertain. V was pared by 4 bases and J by 0 bases, with 13 bases between. Germline CDR1 SGHRS, CDR2 YFSETQ. This CDR3 has 15 amino acids. The CDR3: CASSENGAVNTEAFF. The CDR3, as DNA: TGCGCCAGCAGCGAGAACGGTGCGGTGAACACTGAAGCTTTCTTT.

The chain has TRBV19 and TRBJ2-4, with TRBD1 as a possible D gene (6 bases). CDR1 and CDR2 from the germline V gene are LNHDA and SQIVND (reference sequence). The CDR3 is 14 amino acids. With 7 bases removed from V and 0 bases from J, the gap between germline ends came to 10 bases. The CDR3 DNA is TGTGCCAGTAAAAGGGACATAGCCAAAAACATTCAGTACTTC. It yields the protein CASKRDIAKNIQYF.